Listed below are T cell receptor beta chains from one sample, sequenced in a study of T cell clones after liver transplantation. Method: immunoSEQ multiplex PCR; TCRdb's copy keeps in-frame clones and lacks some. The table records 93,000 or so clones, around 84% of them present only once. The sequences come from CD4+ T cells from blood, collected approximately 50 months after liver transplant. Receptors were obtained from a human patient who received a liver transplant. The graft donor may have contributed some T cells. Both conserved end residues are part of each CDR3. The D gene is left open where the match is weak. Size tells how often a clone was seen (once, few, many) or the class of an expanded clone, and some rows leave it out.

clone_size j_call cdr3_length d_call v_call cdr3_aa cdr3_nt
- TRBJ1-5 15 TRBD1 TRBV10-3 CAIRSDRGSNQPQHF TGTGCCATCAGGTCGGACAGGGGCTCCAATCAGCCCCAGCATTTT
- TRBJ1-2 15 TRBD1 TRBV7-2 CASSLGDRVGYGYTF TGTGCCAGCAGCTTAGGGGACAGGGTCGGCTATGGCTACACCTTC
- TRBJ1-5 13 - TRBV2 CASRWQIDQPQHF TGTGCCAGCAGGTGGCAAATTGATCAGCCCCAGCATTTT
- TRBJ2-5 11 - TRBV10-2 CASRDRETQYF TGCGCCAGCAGGGACCGAGAGACCCAGTACTTC
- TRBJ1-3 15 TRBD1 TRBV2 CASRGQGISGNTIYF TGTGCCAGCAGGGGACAGGGCATCTCTGGAAACACCATATATTTT
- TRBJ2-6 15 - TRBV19 CASSRTGSGANVLTF TGTGCCAGTAGTAGAACAGGTTCTGGGGCCAACGTCCTGACTTTC
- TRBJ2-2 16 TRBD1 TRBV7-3 CASSHRQGADTGELFF TGTGCCAGCAGCCATCGACAGGGGGCCGACACCGGGGAGCTGTTTTTT
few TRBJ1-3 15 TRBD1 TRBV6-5 CASKRQGGSGNTIYF TGTGCCAGCAAGAGGCAGGGGGGCTCTGGAAACACCATATATTTT
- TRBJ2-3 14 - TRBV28 CASTVTSSTDTQYF TGTGCCAGCACCGTGACTAGTAGCACAGATACGCAGTATTTT
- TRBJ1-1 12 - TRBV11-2 CASTLRGTEAFF TGTGCCAGCACCCTTAGAGGGACTGAAGCTTTCTTT
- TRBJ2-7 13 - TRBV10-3 CAISESGSHEQYF TGTGCCATCAGTGAGTCTGGTAGCCACGAGCAGTACTTC
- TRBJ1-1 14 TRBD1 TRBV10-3 CAIRSDRGPTEAFF TGTGCCATCAGGAGCGACAGGGGGCCTACTGAAGCTTTCTTT
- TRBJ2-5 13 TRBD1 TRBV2 CASGQGLQETQYF TGTGCCAGCGGACAGGGGCTACAAGAGACCCAGTACTTC
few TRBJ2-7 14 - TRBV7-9 CASSEDGITYEQYF TGTGCCAGCAGCGAGGACGGCATTACCTACGAGCAGTACTTC
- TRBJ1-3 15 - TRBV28 CASFDGGSSGNTIYF TGTGCCAGCTTTGACGGGGGTTCCTCTGGAAACACCATATATTTT
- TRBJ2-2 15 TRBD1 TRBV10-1 CASSPDRGPTGELFF TGCGCCAGCAGCCCGGACAGGGGACCCACCGGGGAGCTGTTTTTT
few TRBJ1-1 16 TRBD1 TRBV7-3 CASSLTPRGKFTEAFF TGTGCCAGCAGCTTAACGCCCAGGGGGAAGTTTACTGAAGCTTTCTTT
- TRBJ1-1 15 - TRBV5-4 CASSLAGPRRTEAFF TGTGCCAGCAGCTTGGCAGGGCCACGGCGAACTGAAGCTTTCTTT
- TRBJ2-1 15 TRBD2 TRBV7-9 CASSLGLAGKNEQFF TGTGCCAGCAGCTTGGGACTAGCGGGAAAAAATGAGCAGTTCTTC